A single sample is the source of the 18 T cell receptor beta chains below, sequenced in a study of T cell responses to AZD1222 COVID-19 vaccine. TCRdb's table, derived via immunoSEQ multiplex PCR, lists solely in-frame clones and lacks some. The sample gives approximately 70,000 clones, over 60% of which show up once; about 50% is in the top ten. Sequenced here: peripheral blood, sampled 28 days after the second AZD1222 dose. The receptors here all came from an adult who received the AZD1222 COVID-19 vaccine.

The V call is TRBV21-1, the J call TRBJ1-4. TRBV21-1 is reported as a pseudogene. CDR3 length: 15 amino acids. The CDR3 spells CASSKFEGYCEKLFF. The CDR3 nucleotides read TGTGCCAGCAGCAAATTCGAGGGTTACTGTGAAAAACTGTTTTTT.

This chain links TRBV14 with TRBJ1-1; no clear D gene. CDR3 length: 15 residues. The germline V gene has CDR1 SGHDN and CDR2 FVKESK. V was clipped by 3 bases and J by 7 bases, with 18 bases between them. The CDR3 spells CASSHENNRAGEAFF. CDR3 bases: TGTGCCAGCAGCCATGAAAATAACAGAGCTGGTGAAGCTTTCTTT.

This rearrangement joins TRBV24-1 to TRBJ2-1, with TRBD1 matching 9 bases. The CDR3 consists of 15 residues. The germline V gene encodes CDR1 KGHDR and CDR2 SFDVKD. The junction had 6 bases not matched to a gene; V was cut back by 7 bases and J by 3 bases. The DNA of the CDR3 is TGTGCCACCAGCTCCCGGGACAGGGTCTACAATGAGCAGTTCTTC. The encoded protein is CATSSRDRVYNEQFF.

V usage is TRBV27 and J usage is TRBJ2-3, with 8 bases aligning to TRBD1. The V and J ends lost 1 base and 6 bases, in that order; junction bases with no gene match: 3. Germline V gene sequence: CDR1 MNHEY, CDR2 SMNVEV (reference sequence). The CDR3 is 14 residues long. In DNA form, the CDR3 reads TGTGCCAGCAGTTTATGTCACAGGGGGGATACGCAGTATTTT. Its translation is CASSLCHRGDTQYF.

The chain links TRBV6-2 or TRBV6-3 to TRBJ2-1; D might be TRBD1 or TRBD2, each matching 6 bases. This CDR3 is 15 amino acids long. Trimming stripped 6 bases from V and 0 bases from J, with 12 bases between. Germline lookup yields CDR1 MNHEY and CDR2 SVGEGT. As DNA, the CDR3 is TGTGCCAGCAGCCCGGGGGCGGGCTCCTACAATGAGCAGTTCTTC. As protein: CASSPGAGSYNEQFF.

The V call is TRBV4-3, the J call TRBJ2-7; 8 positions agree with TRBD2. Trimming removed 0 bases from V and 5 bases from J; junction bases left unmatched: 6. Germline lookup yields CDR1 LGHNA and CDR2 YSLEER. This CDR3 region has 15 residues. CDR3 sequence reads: CASSQDSGGWNEQYF. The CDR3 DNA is TGCGCCAGCAGCCAAGACAGCGGGGGCTGGAACGAGCAGTACTTC.

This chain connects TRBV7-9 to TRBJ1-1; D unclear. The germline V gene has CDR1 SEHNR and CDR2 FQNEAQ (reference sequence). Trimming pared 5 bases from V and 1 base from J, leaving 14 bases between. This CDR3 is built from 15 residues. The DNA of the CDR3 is TGTGCCAGCAGCGCCCGGCGCGGGGAGAACACTGAAGCTTTCTTT. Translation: CASSARRGENTEAFF. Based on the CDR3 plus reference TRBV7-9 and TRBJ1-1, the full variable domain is DTGVSQNPRHKITKRGQNVTFRCDPISEHNRLYWYRQTLGQGPEFLTYFQNEAQLEKSRLLSDRFSAERPKGSFSTLEIQRTEQGDSAMYLCASSARRGENTEAFFGQGTRLTVV.

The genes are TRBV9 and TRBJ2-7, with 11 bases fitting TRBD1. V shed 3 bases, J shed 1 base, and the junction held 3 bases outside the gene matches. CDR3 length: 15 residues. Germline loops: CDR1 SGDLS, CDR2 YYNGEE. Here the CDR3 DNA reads TGTGCCAGCAGCGAGGGGACAGGGGGATCCTACGAGCAGTACTTC. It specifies CASSEGTGGSYEQYF.

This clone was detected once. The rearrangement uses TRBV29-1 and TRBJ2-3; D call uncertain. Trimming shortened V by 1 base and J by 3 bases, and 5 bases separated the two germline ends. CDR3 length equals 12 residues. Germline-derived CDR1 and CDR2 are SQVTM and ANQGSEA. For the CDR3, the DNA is TGCAGCGTTGAAGGAACTACAGATACGCAGTATTTT. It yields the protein CSVEGTTDTQYF.

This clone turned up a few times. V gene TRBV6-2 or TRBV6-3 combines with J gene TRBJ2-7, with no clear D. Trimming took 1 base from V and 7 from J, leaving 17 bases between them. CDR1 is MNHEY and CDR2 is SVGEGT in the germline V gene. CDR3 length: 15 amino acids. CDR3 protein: CASSYFYSGFREQYF. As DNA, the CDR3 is TGTGCCAGCAGTTACTTCTACAGTGGGTTTCGAGAGCAGTACTTC.

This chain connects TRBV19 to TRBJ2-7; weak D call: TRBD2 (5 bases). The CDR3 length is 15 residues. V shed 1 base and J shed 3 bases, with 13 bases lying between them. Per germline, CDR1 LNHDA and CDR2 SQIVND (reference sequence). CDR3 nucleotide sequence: TGTGCCAGTAGTATAGGTTTGGACGGGATCTACGAGCAGTACTTC. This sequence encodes CASSIGLDGIYEQYF. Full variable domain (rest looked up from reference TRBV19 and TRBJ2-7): DGGITQSPKYLFRKEGQNVTLSCEQNLNHDAMYWYRQDPGQGLRLIYYSQIVNDFQKGDIAEGYSVSREKKESFPLTVTSAQKNPTAFYLCASSIGLDGIYEQYFGPGTRLTVT.

The CDR3 sequence is CASSPVDGTQYF. CDR3 in DNA: TGTGCCAGCTCACCCGTAGATGGGACCCAGTACTTC. The chain employs TRBV18 and TRBJ2-5; no firm D call. The CDR3 length is 12 residues. Trimming removed 3 bases at V and 7 bases at J, with 9 bases between. Germline V CDR1 and CDR2: KGHSH, LQKENI.

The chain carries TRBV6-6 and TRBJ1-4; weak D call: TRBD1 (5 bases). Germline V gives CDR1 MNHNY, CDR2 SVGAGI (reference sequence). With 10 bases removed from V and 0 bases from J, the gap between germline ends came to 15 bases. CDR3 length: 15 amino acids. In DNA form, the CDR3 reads TGTGCCACTACCTGGGGGGATCCAACTAATGAAAAACTGTTTTTT. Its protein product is CATTWGDPTNEKLFF.

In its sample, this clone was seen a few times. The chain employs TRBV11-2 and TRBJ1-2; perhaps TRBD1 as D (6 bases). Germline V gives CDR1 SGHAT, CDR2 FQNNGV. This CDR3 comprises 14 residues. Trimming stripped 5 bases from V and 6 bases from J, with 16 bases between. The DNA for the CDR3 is TGTGCCAGCAGCCCACTAGGGGGGGGAGATGGCTACACCTTC. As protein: CASSPLGGGDGYTF.

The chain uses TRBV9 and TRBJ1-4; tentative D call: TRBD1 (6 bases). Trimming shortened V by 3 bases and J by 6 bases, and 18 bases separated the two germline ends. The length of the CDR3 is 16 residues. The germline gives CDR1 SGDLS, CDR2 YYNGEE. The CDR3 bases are TGTGCCAGCAGCGCCCATCAGGAATCAGGGGATGAAAAACTGTTTTTT. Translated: CASSAHQESGDEKLFF.

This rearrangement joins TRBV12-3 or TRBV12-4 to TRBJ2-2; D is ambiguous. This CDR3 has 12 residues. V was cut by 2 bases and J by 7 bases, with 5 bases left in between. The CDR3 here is CASSLWGGELFF. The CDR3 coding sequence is TGTGCCAGCAGTTTATGGGGCGGGGAGCTGTTTTTT.

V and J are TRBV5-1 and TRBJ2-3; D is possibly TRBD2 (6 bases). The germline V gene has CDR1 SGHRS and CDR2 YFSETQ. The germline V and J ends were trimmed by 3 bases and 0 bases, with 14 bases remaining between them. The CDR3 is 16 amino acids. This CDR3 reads CASSYGTSTSTDTQYF. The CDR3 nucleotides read TGCGCCAGCAGCTACGGGACTTCTACTAGCACAGATACGCAGTATTTT.

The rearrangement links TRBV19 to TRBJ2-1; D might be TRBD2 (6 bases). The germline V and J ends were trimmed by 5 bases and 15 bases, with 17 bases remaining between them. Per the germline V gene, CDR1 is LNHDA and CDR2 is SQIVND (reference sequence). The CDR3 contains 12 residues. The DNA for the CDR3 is TGTGCCAGTAGTGCACGCGGGGACGTTGCGTTCTTC. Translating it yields CASSARGDVAFF. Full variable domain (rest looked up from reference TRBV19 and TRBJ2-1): DGGITQSPKYLFRKEGQNVTLSCEQNLNHDAMYWYRQDPGQGLRLIYYSQIVNDFQKGDIAEGYSVSREKKESFPLTVTSAQKNPTAFYLCASSARGDVAFFGPGTRLTVL.